This entry lists 29 T cell receptor beta chains sequenced from one sample in a study of cytomegalovirus exposure and HLA in healthy donors. PCR primers comprised 60 Vbeta and 13 Jbeta primers. TCRdb's copy holds only in-frame clones and misses some; the assay was immunoSEQ multiplex PCR. This table holds about 100,000 clones, around four fifths found once. The specimen was PBMCs. The receptors come from a man aged 35 to 55 in good health and CMV-seronegative.

V usage is TRBV5-1 and J usage is TRBJ1-2; D remains unclear. The CDR3 extends over 15 amino acids. V dropped 4 bases and J dropped 0 bases, with 13 bases sitting between them. Germline CDR1 SGHRS, CDR2 YFSETQ. CDR3 loop: CASSPTRVPNYGYTF. The CDR3 DNA follows: TGCGCCAGCAGCCCCACCCGGGTACCTAACTATGGCTACACCTTC.

This clone appeared a single time. V is TRBV5-6 and J is TRBJ2-5, with TRBD1 matching 7 bases. CDR3 length: 14 residues. The V and J ends lost 0 bases and 7 bases, in that order; junction bases with no gene match: 6. From germline, CDR1 is SGHDT and CDR2 YYEEEE. CDR3 DNA sequence: TGTGCCAGCAGCTTGGGGGACAGTCGTGTGACCCAGTACTTC. Its protein product is CASSLGDSRVTQYF.

This clone occurred once. The rearrangement uses TRBV27 and TRBJ2-7, with 11 bases matching TRBD1. Germline loops: CDR1 MNHEY, CDR2 SMNVEV (reference sequence). Trimming cost V 4 bases and J 4 bases; bases outside gene matches: 6. CDR3 length: 15 residues. The CDR3 coding sequence is TGTGCCAGCAGTTCCTCGGACAGGGGGCTTTACGAGCAGTACTTC. Protein sequence: CASSSSDRGLYEQYF.

V is TRBV29-1 and J is TRBJ2-5; TRBD2 is a possible D gene (6 bases). The CDR3 runs to 13 residues. Germline CDR1 SQVTM, CDR2 ANQGSEA. The V end lost 1 base, the J end lost 5 bases, and 11 bases lay between the germline ends. CDR3 sequence (DNA): TGCAGCGTTGAAGTGGGGGGTGGGGAGACCCAGTACTTC. It codes for CSVEVGGGETQYF.

This chain joins TRBV6-5 and TRBJ1-2, with D perhaps TRBD1 (5 bases). Germline V lookup: CDR1 MNHEY, CDR2 SVGAGI. This CDR3 spans 12 amino acids. V was clipped by 2 bases and J by 6 bases, with 7 bases between them. The CDR3 reads CASSYGRDGYTF. The CDR3 region has the DNA TGTGCCAGCAGTTACGGCAGGGATGGCTACACCTTC.

Here the CDR3 DNA reads TGTGCCAGCAGCCCTGGGCCAATTAGCAATCAGCCCCAGCATTTT. It encodes CASSPGPISNQPQHF. The rearrangement uses TRBV7-9 and TRBJ1-5; the D is unclear. The ends were cut back, 5 bases at V and 0 bases at J, with 11 bases in the middle. CDR3 length: 15 amino acids. Per germline, CDR1 SEHNR and CDR2 FQNEAQ (reference sequence).

The chain joins TRBV6-1 to TRBJ1-6; 7 bases are a match to TRBD1. The ends lost 8 bases at V and 3 bases at J; junction bases unmatched: 1. The CDR3 consists of 13 residues. CDR1 is MNHNS and CDR2 is SASEGT in the germline V gene. As DNA, the CDR3 is TGTGCCAGCGGGACAGACTATAATTCACCCCTCCACTTT. Translation gives CASGTDYNSPLHF.

The genes are TRBV7-9 and TRBJ2-7, with D maybe TRBD1 (5 bases). Germline V gives CDR1 SEHNR, CDR2 FQNEAQ (reference sequence). The CDR3 consists of 14 residues. V lost 4 bases, J lost 3 bases, and 13 bases lay in between. The chain's CDR3 is CASSSLQENYEQYF. The DNA of the CDR3 is TGTGCCAGCAGCTCACTACAGGAGAACTACGAGCAGTACTTC.

This chain connects TRBV28 to TRBJ2-5, with D possibly being TRBD2 (6 bases). Trimming stripped 2 bases from V and 3 bases from J, with 10 bases between. The CDR3 totals 14 residues. Germline V gene lookup returns CDR1 MDHEN and CDR2 SYDVKM. CDR3 DNA sequence: TGTGCCAGCAGTTTAGTTGGAGGGGAAGAGACCCAGTACTTC. This translates into CASSLVGGEETQYF.

This clone is a singleton in its sample. As DNA, the CDR3 is TGTGCCAGCAGTCCCAGGACAGTAGGCTACGAGCAGTACTTC. As protein: CASSPRTVGYEQYF. The gene calls are TRBV2 and TRBJ2-7, with D perhaps TRBD1 (6 bases). This CDR3 spans 14 amino acids. Germline V gives CDR1 SNHLY, CDR2 FYNNEI. Trimming removed 5 bases from V and 3 bases from J, with 14 bases in between.

The chain couples TRBV5-1 to TRBJ2-5; 9 nucleotides line up with TRBD1. V lost 4 bases and J lost 5; bases outside the gene matches: 9. This CDR3 has 15 amino acids. Per the germline V gene, CDR1 is SGHRS and CDR2 is YFSETQ. The CDR3 DNA reads as TGCGCCAGCAGCCCGTCTCCCGGGACAGGGGAGACCCAGTACTTC. As protein: CASSPSPGTGETQYF.

This chain links TRBV19 with TRBJ1-5; D is undetermined. There are 15 residues in the CDR3. V dropped 3 bases and J dropped 2 bases, with 11 bases sitting between them. Germline V gene data show CDR1 as LNHDA and CDR2 as SQIVND (reference sequence). The CDR3 here is CASSMNKAGNQPQHF. Here the CDR3 DNA reads TGTGCCAGTAGTATGAACAAGGCGGGCAATCAGCCCCAGCATTTT.

The chain employs TRBV23-1 and TRBJ1-1, with D possibly TRBD1 on 5 matching bases. TRBV23-1 falls under the ORF class, with uncertain function. V was clipped by 0 bases and J by 11 bases, with 28 bases between them. The CDR3 extends over 18 amino acids. Written as DNA, the CDR3 is TGCGCCAGCAGTCAATCCCCCGGCAGGGCAGAGGCCCCGGTTGGGGCTTTCTTT. Translated, it gives CASSQSPGRAEAPVGAFF.

This clone came up a few times. The V gene is TRBV7-8, the J gene TRBJ1-5, with 10 nucleotides matching TRBD1. There are 16 residues in the CDR3. After removal of 1 base from V and 4 bases from J, the junction contained 4 bases not matched to a gene. CDR1 and CDR2 (germline): SGHVS, FQNEAQ. DNA of the CDR3: TGTGCCAGCAGCTTAGATTTGGGACAGGGGAATCAGCCCCAGCATTTT. It is translated as CASSLDLGQGNQPQHF.

This clone showed up just once. This chain connects TRBV7-8 to TRBJ1-5; D gene unclear. Per germline, CDR1 SGHVS and CDR2 FQNEAQ. This CDR3 contains 16 residues. The V end was cut by 1 base, the J end by 0 bases, with 10 bases between. CDR3 DNA: TGTGCCAGCAGCTTAGGAACTTGGTCTAGCAATCAGCCCCAGCATTTT. As protein: CASSLGTWSSNQPQHF.

The chain employs TRBV19 and TRBJ1-2; perhaps TRBD1 as D (5 bases). CDR1 and CDR2 from the germline V gene are LNHDA and SQIVND (reference sequence). The CDR3 consists of 12 residues. Trimming took 6 bases from V and 4 from J, leaving 9 bases between them. The CDR3 is CASSGGFYGYTF. CDR3 sequence (DNA): TGTGCCAGTAGCGGGGGGTTCTATGGCTACACCTTC. Variable domain in full (rest from reference TRBV19 and TRBJ1-2): DGGITQSPKYLFRKEGQNVTLSCEQNLNHDAMYWYRQDPGQGLRLIYYSQIVNDFQKGDIAEGYSVSREKKESFPLTVTSAQKNPTAFYLCASSGGFYGYTFGSGTRLTVV.

This sequence joins TRBV14 and TRBJ2-5; 8 bases are shared with TRBD1. The V gene end was trimmed by 1 base and the J gene end by 5 bases; junction bases not matched to a gene: 9. CDR3 length equals 16 residues. Germline CDR1 reads SGHDN; CDR2 reads FVKESK. CDR3 sequence: CASSQVGRGRMETQYF. CDR3 nucleotides: TGTGCCAGCAGCCAAGTGGGCAGGGGGCGGATGGAGACCCAGTACTTC.

V and J are TRBV19 and TRBJ2-7, with 7 nucleotides matching TRBD2. Germline trimming cut 5 bases from V and 4 bases from J; bases unmatched to any gene: 2. The CDR3 consists of 12 residues. The germline gives CDR1 LNHDA, CDR2 SQIVND (reference sequence). The CDR3 loop is CASSAGGYEQYF. Written as DNA, the CDR3 is TGTGCCAGTAGTGCCGGGGGGTACGAGCAGTACTTC.

The CDR3 DNA is TGTGCCAGCAGTTTCCCCGGACAGGGGGGTGACCTGGCAACTAATGAAAAACTGTTTTTT. It is translated as CASSFPGQGGDLATNEKLFF. The chain is built from TRBV28 and TRBJ1-4; TRBD1 aligns across 10 bases. Per germline, CDR1 MDHEN and CDR2 SYDVKM. Trimming took 3 bases from V and 0 from J; bases not matched to a gene: 13. The CDR3 is made up of 20 amino acids.

The chain carries TRBV4-3 and TRBJ1-2; 12 nucleotides line up with TRBD1. Germline V gene data show CDR1 as LGHNA and CDR2 as YSLEER. The CDR3 loop spans 15 amino acids. With 2 bases clipped from V and 7 bases from J, the junction kept 5 bases outside the gene matches. CDR3 coding DNA: TGCGCCAGCAGCCAATTGCCGGGACAGGGGGCTGGCTACACCTTC. It translates to CASSQLPGQGAGYTF.

This sequence joins TRBV6-6 and TRBJ2-2; D possibly corresponds to TRBD1 (6 bases). Germline assignment: CDR1 MNHNY and CDR2 SVGAGI (reference sequence). The CDR3 has 14 residues. The germline V and J ends were trimmed by 7 bases and 5 bases, with 14 bases remaining between them. The CDR3 reads CASTRTDKTGELFF. CDR3 DNA: TGTGCCAGCACGAGGACAGATAAGACCGGGGAGCTGTTTTTT.

The gene calls are TRBV10-3 and TRBJ2-5; 12 nucleotides match TRBD2. Looked up from germline, CDR1 is ENHRY and CDR2 is SYGVKD. V lost 6 bases to trimming and J lost 0 bases; unmatched junction nucleotides: 2. CDR3 length: 15 amino acids. The CDR3 reads CAIRASGGDQETQYF. Here the CDR3 DNA reads TGTGCCATCAGGGCTAGCGGGGGGGACCAAGAGACCCAGTACTTC.

The chain carries TRBV29-1 and TRBJ1-5, with D possibly matching TRBD1 (5 bases). The V gene lost 4 bases and the J gene lost 1 base, with 8 bases spanning the gap. Germline values: CDR1 SQVTM, CDR2 ANQGSEA. This CDR3 has 13 residues. The DNA of the CDR3 is TGCAGCGTTGTTCCAGGGAGCAATCAGCCCCAGCATTTT. Its translation: CSVVPGSNQPQHF.

The V and J genes are TRBV14 and TRBJ2-7; 8 bases match TRBD1. V was clipped by 2 bases and J by 6 bases; unmatched bases: 6. This CDR3 has 14 amino acids. Germline CDR1 reads SGHDN; CDR2 reads FVKESK. CDR3 nucleotide sequence: TGTGCCAGCAGCCAACTCAGGGGGCTCCTCGAGCAGTACTTC. It codes for CASSQLRGLLEQYF.

A single count supports this clone. CDR3 coding DNA: TGTGCCAGTAGTCGAGGACAGGGATCCGTGGTTTATAGCAATCAGCCCCAGCATTTT. Protein product: CASSRGQGSVVYSNQPQHF. V gene TRBV19 combines with J gene TRBJ1-5; TRBD1 matches 8 bases. The CDR3 is made up of 19 amino acids. With V trimmed by 5 bases and J by 0 bases, 15 bases remained unmatched. Looked up from germline, CDR1 is LNHDA and CDR2 is SQIVND (reference sequence). The entire variable domain, with the rest obtained from reference TRBV19 and TRBJ1-5, is as follows: DGGITQSPKYLFRKEGQNVTLSCEQNLNHDAMYWYRQDPGQGLRLIYYSQIVNDFQKGDIAEGYSVSREKKESFPLTVTSAQKNPTAFYLCASSRGQGSVVYSNQPQHFGDGTRLSIL.

This clone was seen only once. This chain links TRBV27 with TRBJ1-5; the D gene is possibly TRBD1 (5 bases). Trimming removed 4 bases at V and 0 bases at J, with 16 bases between. The length of the CDR3 is 17 residues. Germline V gene lookup returns CDR1 MNHEY and CDR2 SMNVEV (reference sequence). The CDR3 DNA follows: TGTGCCAGCAGTTCCCCCTCCAGGGATGGTAGCAATCAGCCCCAGCATTTT. This gives the protein CASSSPSRDGSNQPQHF.

The rearrangement links TRBV25-1 to TRBJ2-4; D gene ambiguous. Germline lookup yields CDR1 MGHDK and CDR2 SYGVNS. The CDR3 spans 15 residues. Trimming stripped 2 bases from V and 1 base from J, with 9 bases between. The CDR3: CASSEVPVAKNIQYF. The CDR3 nucleotides are TGTGCCAGCAGTGAAGTCCCAGTGGCCAAAAACATTCAGTACTTC.

This chain joins TRBV18 and TRBJ2-2, with 8 bases that match TRBD2. CDR3 length: 16 amino acids. Germline-derived CDR1 and CDR2 are KGHSH and LQKENI. J lost 3 bases, V lost 6 bases, and 9 bases had no gene match. This chain's CDR3 is CASSPPGTRDTGELFF. CDR3 bases: TGTGCCAGCTCGCCTCCGGGGACTAGAGACACCGGGGAGCTGTTTTTT.

The rearrangement links TRBV5-6 to TRBJ2-7; a weak D match, TRBD1 (5 bases). Germline CDR1 reads SGHDT; CDR2 reads YYEEEE. V was shortened by 0 bases and J by 2 bases, with 15 bases between the two germline ends. CDR3 size: 16 residues. The CDR3 is CASSLEGHFAPYEQYF. For the CDR3, the DNA is TGTGCCAGCAGCTTGGAAGGACACTTCGCCCCCTACGAGCAGTACTTC.